This TCR beta chain was captured by sequencing in a study of a mutant IDH1 vaccine in newly diagnosed glioma. Study in general: All eight of the vaccinations patients received fell in weeks 1, 3, 5, 7, 11, 15, 19 and 23. Patients previously underwent radiotherapy, temozolomide, or both, and most underwent both.

Points on this clone: The antigen remains undetermined.

Produced via immunoSEQ multiplex PCR; TCRdb's table is partial and in-frame only. The sample lists 57,000 or so clones, roughly 80% occurring once. Time point denoted: week 11, during vaccination. Topical imiquimod was applied with each vaccine dose, which held 300 ug of mutant IDH1 20-mer peptide. The study enrolled donors with new WHO grade 3 or 4 IDH1-mutant, ATRX-lost astrocytomas. This clonotype originated in a man between 25 and 39 years old with glioma. This specimen was PBMCs, taken from a glioma patient whose treatment included an IDH1 peptide vaccine.

CDR3 DNA sequence: TGTGCCAGCAGCTTAGTAGGCAGGGTAGGTGGCTACACCTTC. This encodes CASSLVGRVGGYTF. V is TRBV7-2 and J is TRBJ1-2; possible D gene TRBD1, 5 bases. The CDR3 contains 14 residues. CDR1 is SGHTA and CDR2 is FQGNSA in the germline V gene. The V gene lost 1 base and the J gene lost 7 bases, with 13 bases spanning the gap.